This T cell receptor beta chain comes out of a study of Ad26.COV2.S vaccination and SARS-CoV-2 variants. The treatment here: 15 to 20 received Ad26.COV2.S at low or high dose, single or two shots; about five received placebo; per-sample allocation not given. The study sampled participants on day 63 after the first vaccine or placebo injection. The table came from immunoSEQ multiplex PCR; TCRdb's copy has only in-frame clones and leaves some out. The sample contains about 350,000 clones, roughly 84% of which appear only once. This CDR3 spans 15 amino acids. Per germline, CDR1 SGHNT and CDR2 YYREEE (reference sequence). Trimming shortened V by 3 bases and J by 5 bases, and 14 bases separated the two germline ends.

This specimen was peripheral blood, taken in a trial of Ad26.COV2.S vaccine versus placebo. This TCR came from a person between 18 and 59 years old who received the Ad26.COV2.S COVID-19 vaccine or a placebo. This chain connects TRBV5-4 to TRBJ1-4; the D is unclear. The CDR3 coding sequence is TGTGCCAGCAGCTCGTACACGGGCCGGAATGAAAAACTGTTTTTT. Encoded protein: CASSSYTGRNEKLFF.